This T cell receptor (beta chain) came from a study of T-cell memory formation after mild COVID-19. Study at large: Clustering of TCRs was largely donor specific.

A 5'RACE reaction primed in the constant segment made cDNA libraries of TCR alpha and TCR beta, and these carried sample barcodes and UMIs. TCRdb analysed the 5' RACE reads with MiXCR anew, one entry per CDR3 protein. The sample has about 400,000 distinct CDR3 sequences; 20% to 25% are singletons. In this sample, this clonotype turned up a few times. Its matching antigen is unknown. Regarding the study as a whole: Most CD4+ clones that shrank were in CM and EM, while CD8+ ones turned up in EMRA.

V shed 6 bases, J shed 5 bases, and the junction held 12 bases outside the gene matches. Germline V gives CDR1 DFQATT, CDR2 SNEGSKA (reference sequence). The CDR3 runs to 15 residues. Sequencing was performed on PBMCs or a T cell subset sorted from them (not recorded which). The chain combines TRBV20-1 with TRBJ2-7, with 11 bases lining up with TRBD1. The sequence was collected from an adult woman who had mild COVID-19 (a few samples of this study predate the infection). Cell type and time point are not known. The CDR3 sequence is CSAVGLGQGAHEQYF. The CDR3 DNA sequence: TGCAGTGCCGTCGGTCTTGGACAGGGGGCGCACGAGCAGTACTTC.